This T cell receptor (beta chain) was recovered during a study of T cells in Graves' hyperthyroidism and ophthalmopathy. Study in general: Peripheral blood collection took place at initial diagnosis, before any treatment. Study-wide points: The model identified upcoming ophthalmopathy a median approximately six months ahead of onset. Stable hyperthyroidism and ophthalmopathy were separated using 13 V-J signatures.

It was RNA transcripts that yielded the amplified TCR beta CDR3 regions. The study used the HTBI primer set for a first-round RT-PCR of the TCR CDR3. A single record per CDR3 protein comes from TCRdb applying MiXCR to the multiplex PCR reads. This sample carries approximately 700,000 distinct CDR3 sequences, around 15% of them seen once, and the ten largest clones take roughly 8%. A remark on this clonotype: What it binds is unknown.

Germline V lookup: CDR1 DFQATT, CDR2 SNEGSKA (reference sequence). This CDR3 is 16 amino acids long. V lost 5 bases and J lost 5; bases outside the gene matches: 7. J is TRBJ2-2 and V is TRBV20-1; TRBD2 matches 14 bases. The sample taken for sequencing was blood. The TCR was taken from a man aged 18 to 35 with Graves' hyperthyroidism. Here the CDR3 reads CSAGGLAGVRTGELFF. The CDR3 coding sequence is TGCAGTGCTGGGGGACTAGCGGGAGTCCGTACCGGGGAGCTGTTTTTT.